Shown below are 16 T cell receptor beta chains from a single sample sequenced in a study of OX40 agonist ivuxolimab in advanced cancers. The repertoire was sequenced with immunoSEQ multiplex PCR; TCRdb's copy has only in-frame clones and lacks some. The table includes about 15,000 clones, 80% detected once. The source material was CD4+ or CD8+ T cells sorted from blood, sampled in a trial of the OX40 agonist ivuxolimab. The receptors shown here come from an adult with an advanced solid tumor such as melanoma, head and neck, liver or kidney cancer.

The chain employs TRBV7-9 and TRBJ2-5, with D uncertain. Trimming took off 3 bases at V and 0 bases at J, with 5 bases between the two ends. Germline loops: CDR1 SEHNR, CDR2 FQNEAQ (reference sequence). This CDR3 is built from 13 residues. For the CDR3, the DNA is TGTGCCAGCAGCTTGACGTACCAAGAGACCCAGTACTTC. Translation gives CASSLTYQETQYF. Drawing the rest from reference TRBV7-9 and TRBJ2-5, the complete variable domain is DTGVSQNPRHKITKRGQNVTFRCDPISEHNRLYWYRQTLGQGPEFLTYFQNEAQLEKSRLLSDRFSAERPKGSFSTLEIQRTEQGDSAMYLCASSLTYQETQYFGPGTRLLVL.

The chain combines TRBV19 with TRBJ1-5; D remains unclear. Germline values: CDR1 LNHDA, CDR2 SQIVND (reference sequence). The CDR3 spans 15 residues. The V and J ends lost 3 bases and 1 base respectively, with 10 bases between them. CDR3 coding DNA: TGTGCCAGTAGTATTGAGTCAGAAAGCAATCAGCCCCAGCATTTT. It translates to CASSIESESNQPQHF. The full variable domain, completed using reference TRBV19 and TRBJ1-5, is DGGITQSPKYLFRKEGQNVTLSCEQNLNHDAMYWYRQDPGQGLRLIYYSQIVNDFQKGDIAEGYSVSREKKESFPLTVTSAQKNPTAFYLCASSIESESNQPQHFGDGTRLSIL.

The chain joins TRBV7-9 to TRBJ1-1; D call uncertain. CDR3 length: 16 residues. CDR1 is SEHNR and CDR2 is FQNEAQ in the germline V gene (reference sequence). Trimming took off 5 bases at V and 0 bases at J, with 16 bases between the two ends. The CDR3 here is CASSPTLLSLNTEAFF. In DNA, the CDR3 is TGTGCCAGCAGCCCGACCCTCTTAAGCCTGAACACTGAAGCTTTCTTT.

The chain couples TRBV10-2 to TRBJ1-6, with D unresolved. This CDR3 spans 13 amino acids. The V gene's germline CDR1 is WSHSY and CDR2 SAAADI. With 7 bases removed from V and 7 bases from J, the gap between germline ends came to 11 bases. In DNA form, the CDR3 reads TGCGCCAGCACCACGACGGAGAATTCACCCCTCCACTTT. This codes for CASTTTENSPLHF.

The chain has TRBV5-4 and TRBJ2-7; D may correspond to TRBD1 or TRBD2 (5 bases each). The CDR3 consists of 17 residues. The V and J ends lost 2 bases and 1 base respectively, with 19 bases between them. Per the germline V gene, CDR1 is SGHNT and CDR2 is YYREEE (reference sequence). Here the CDR3 DNA reads TGTGCCAGCAGCTTCGGGGCAGGTGGGGGACCATCCTACGAGCAGTACTTC. Its translation: CASSFGAGGGPSYEQYF.

V is TRBV5-6 and J is TRBJ2-5, with 9 nucleotides matching TRBD1. The CDR3 length is 13 residues. Trimming cost V 5 bases and J 5 bases; bases outside gene matches: 4. CDR1 and CDR2 (germline): SGHDT, YYEEEE. CDR3: CASRGTGSETQYF. The DNA for the CDR3 is TGTGCCAGCAGAGGGACAGGGAGCGAGACCCAGTACTTC.

V is TRBV7-8 and J is TRBJ2-7; the D gene is possibly TRBD2 (5 bases). Germline V CDR1 and CDR2: SGHVS, FQNEAQ. V was cut by 0 bases and J by 2 bases, with 8 bases left in between. The CDR3 extends over 14 amino acids. DNA of the CDR3: TGTGCCAGCAGCTTAGCCGGGATTACCTACGAGCAGTACTTC. Protein sequence: CASSLAGITYEQYF. The variable domain in full, with the rest retrieved from reference TRBV7-8 and TRBJ2-7, is GAGVSQSPRYKVAKRGQDVALRCDPISGHVSLFWYQQALGQGPEFLTYFQNEAQLDKSGLPSDRFFAERPEGSVSTLKIQRTQQEDSAVYLCASSLAGITYEQYFGPGTRLTVT.

As regards this clone: The junction departs from germline at one end; a sequencing error may be responsible. This sample includes further DNA sequences coding for the same CDR3. The chain joins TRBV19 to TRBJ2-7, with 7 bases lining up with TRBD2. Germline values: CDR1 LNHDA, CDR2 SQIVND (reference sequence). CDR3 size: 13 residues. In nucleotides, the CDR3 is TGCGCCAGTAGCCCGGGACTAACCTACGAGCAGTACTTC. This gives the protein CASSPGLTYEQYF.

This chain connects TRBV6-6 to TRBJ2-1; 11 nucleotides agree with TRBD1. Germline CDR1 is MNHNY and CDR2 is SVGAGI (reference sequence). The CDR3 has 11 residues. The J segment lost 16 bases and the V segment lost 5 bases, leaving 4 bases of the junction unmatched. The CDR3 DNA follows: TGTGCCAGCAGTACAGGACAGGGGGCATTCTTC. It is translated as CASSTGQGAFF.

The chain combines TRBV11-1 with TRBJ2-1; D may be TRBD2 (5 bases). This CDR3 is built from 17 residues. CDR1 is SGHAT and CDR2 is FQDESV in the germline V gene (reference sequence). V was pared by 4 bases and J by 2 bases, with 18 bases between. Here the CDR3 DNA reads TGTGCCAGCAGCTGGCAAGGACTGGAGTTCGCCTACAATGAGCAGTTCTTC. This encodes CASSWQGLEFAYNEQFF.

The chain uses TRBV27 and TRBJ2-1, with D unclear. Germline V lookup: CDR1 MNHEY, CDR2 SMNVEV (reference sequence). The ends were cut back, 3 bases at V and 8 bases at J, with 11 bases in the middle. CDR3 length: 13 amino acids. As DNA, the CDR3 is TGTGCCAGCAGTTTCGCGGTTATTCATGAGCAGTTCTTC. As protein: CASSFAVIHEQFF.

This chain uses TRBV9 with TRBJ1-3; D remains unclear. Germline values: CDR1 SGDLS, CDR2 YYNGEE. This CDR3 region has 16 residues. The V and J ends lost 0 bases and 4 bases respectively, with 14 bases between them. In DNA, the CDR3 is TGTGCCAGCAGCGTAGCTACGGCGGGTACCGGAAACACCATATATTTT. The encoded protein is CASSVATAGTGNTIYF.

V and J are TRBV6-6 and TRBJ2-5; 7 bases map to TRBD1. The CDR3 loop spans 14 amino acids. J gave up 5 bases and V 8 bases, and 11 bases lay outside the gene matches. Germline CDR1 reads MNHNY; CDR2 reads SVGAGI (reference sequence). The CDR3 spells CASSLNRGRETQYF. The CDR3 DNA is TGTGCCAGCTCCCTTAACAGGGGCCGGGAGACCCAGTACTTC.

The chain joins TRBV15 to TRBJ2-3; D uncertain. Deletions cut 4 bases from V and 1 base from J, with 6 bases between. This CDR3 comprises 13 residues. Germline CDR1 reads LNHNV; CDR2 reads YYDKDF (reference sequence). This CDR3 is CATSIDRTDTQYF. The CDR3 coding sequence is TGTGCCACCAGCATCGACCGCACAGATACGCAGTATTTT. Complete variable domain (other parts from reference TRBV15 and TRBJ2-3): DAMVIQNPRYQVTQFGKPVTLSCSQTLNHNVMYWYQQKSSQAPKLLFHYYDKDFNNEADTPDNFQSRRPNTSFCFLDIRSPGLGDTAMYLCATSIDRTDTQYFGPGTRLTVL.

The rearrangement joins TRBV9 to TRBJ2-7; 11 bases map to TRBD2. This CDR3 is built from 16 residues. Germline V lookup: CDR1 SGDLS, CDR2 YYNGEE. With 3 bases clipped from V and 0 bases from J, the junction kept 5 bases outside the gene matches. In nucleotides, the CDR3 is TGTGCCAGCAGCGAGGGACTAGCGGCCAGCTCCTACGAGCAGTACTTC. Its translation is CASSEGLAASSYEQYF.

The genes are TRBV19 and TRBJ2-3, with 10 bases identical to TRBD2. The V and J ends lost 3 bases and 0 bases, in that order; junction bases with no gene match: 3. Germline CDR1 reads LNHDA; CDR2 reads SQIVND (reference sequence). CDR3 length equals 16 residues. This chain's CDR3 is CASSIELAGSTDTQYF. In DNA form, the CDR3 reads TGTGCCAGTAGTATTGAACTAGCGGGAAGCACAGATACGCAGTATTTT.